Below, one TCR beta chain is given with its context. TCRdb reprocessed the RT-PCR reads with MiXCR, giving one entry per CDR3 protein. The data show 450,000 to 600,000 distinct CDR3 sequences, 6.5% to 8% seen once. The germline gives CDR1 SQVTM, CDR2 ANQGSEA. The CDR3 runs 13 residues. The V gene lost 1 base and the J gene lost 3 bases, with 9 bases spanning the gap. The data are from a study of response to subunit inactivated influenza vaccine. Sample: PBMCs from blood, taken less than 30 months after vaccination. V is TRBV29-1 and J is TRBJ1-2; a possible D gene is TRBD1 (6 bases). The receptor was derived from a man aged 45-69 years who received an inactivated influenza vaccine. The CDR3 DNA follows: TGCAGCGTTGAAGGGGGGGCCTACTATGGCTACACCTTC. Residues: CSVEGGAYYGYTF.